The subject of this entry is one T cell receptor (beta chain). This entry is derived from a study of shared clonotypes between healthy human individuals. The repertoire was sequenced with immunoSEQ multiplex PCR; TCRdb's copy has only in-frame clones and lacks some. The sample shows under 1,900,000 clones, approximately 98.5% of them seen only once. Sample: naive CD4+ T cells sorted from blood. The subset denotes: CD45RA+ positively selected. The receptor was isolated from a man aged 25 to 45 in good health.

CDR3 loop: CASSTREYEQYF. The CDR3 DNA reads as TGTGCCAGTAGTACTCGCGAGTACGAGCAGTACTTC. The rearrangement joins TRBV19 to TRBJ2-7; D gene ambiguous. This CDR3 region has 12 residues. The germline gives CDR1 LNHDA, CDR2 SQIVND (reference sequence). V lost 4 bases and J 4 bases, leaving 8 bases between the germline ends. Supplemented by reference TRBV19 and TRBJ2-7, the full variable domain reads DGGITQSPKYLFRKEGQNVTLSCEQNLNHDAMYWYRQDPGQGLRLIYYSQIVNDFQKGDIAEGYSVSREKKESFPLTVTSAQKNPTAFYLCASSTREYEQYFGPGTRLTVT.